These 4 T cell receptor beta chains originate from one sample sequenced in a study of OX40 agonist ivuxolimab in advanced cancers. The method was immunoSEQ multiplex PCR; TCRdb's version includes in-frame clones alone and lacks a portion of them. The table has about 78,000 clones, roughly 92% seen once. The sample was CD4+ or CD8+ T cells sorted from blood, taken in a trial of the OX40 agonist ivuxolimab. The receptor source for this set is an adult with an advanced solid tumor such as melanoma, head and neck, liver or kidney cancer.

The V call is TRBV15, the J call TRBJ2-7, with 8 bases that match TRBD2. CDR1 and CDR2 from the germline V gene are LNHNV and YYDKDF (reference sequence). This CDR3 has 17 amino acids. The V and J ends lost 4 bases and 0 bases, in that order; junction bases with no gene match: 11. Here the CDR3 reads CATSKGGTSGGSYEQYF. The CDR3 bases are TGTGCCACCAGCAAGGGGGGGACAAGCGGGGGCTCCTACGAGCAGTACTTC.

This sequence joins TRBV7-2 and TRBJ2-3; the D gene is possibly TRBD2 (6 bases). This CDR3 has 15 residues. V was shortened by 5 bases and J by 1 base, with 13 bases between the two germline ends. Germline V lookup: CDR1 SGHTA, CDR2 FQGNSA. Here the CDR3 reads CASSPLGGRTDTQYF. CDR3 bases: TGTGCCAGCAGCCCCCTGGGGGGACGCACAGATACGCAGTATTTT.

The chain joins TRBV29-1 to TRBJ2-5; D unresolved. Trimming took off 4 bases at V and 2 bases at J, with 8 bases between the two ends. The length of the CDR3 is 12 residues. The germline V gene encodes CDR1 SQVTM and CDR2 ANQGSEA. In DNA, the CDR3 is TGCAGCGTTGGTAACATGCAAGAGACCCAGTACTTC. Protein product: CSVGNMQETQYF.

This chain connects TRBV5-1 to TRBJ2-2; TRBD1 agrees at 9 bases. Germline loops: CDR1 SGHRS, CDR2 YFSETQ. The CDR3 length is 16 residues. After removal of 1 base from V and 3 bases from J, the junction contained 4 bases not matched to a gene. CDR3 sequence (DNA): TGCGCCAGCAGCTTGTACAGGGGGCGCGACACCGGGGAGCTGTTTTTT. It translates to CASSLYRGRDTGELFF.